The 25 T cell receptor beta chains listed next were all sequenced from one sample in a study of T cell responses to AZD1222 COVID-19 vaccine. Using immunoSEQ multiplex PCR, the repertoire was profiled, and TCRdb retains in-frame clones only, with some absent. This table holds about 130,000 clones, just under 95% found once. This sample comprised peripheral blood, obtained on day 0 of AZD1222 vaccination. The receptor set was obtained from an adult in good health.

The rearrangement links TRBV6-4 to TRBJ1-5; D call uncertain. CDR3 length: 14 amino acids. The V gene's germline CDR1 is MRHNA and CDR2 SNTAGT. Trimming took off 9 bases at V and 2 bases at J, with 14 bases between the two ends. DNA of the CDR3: TGTGCCAGAGCCGAAGGTGAGGGCAATCAGCCCCAGCATTTT. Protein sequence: CARAEGEGNQPQHF.

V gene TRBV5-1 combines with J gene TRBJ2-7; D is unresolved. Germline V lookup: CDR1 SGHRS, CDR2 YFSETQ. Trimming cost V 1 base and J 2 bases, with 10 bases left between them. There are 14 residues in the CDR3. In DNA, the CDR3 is TGCGCCAGCAGCTTGTATCCAGGAGCCTACGAGCAGTACTTC. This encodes CASSLYPGAYEQYF.

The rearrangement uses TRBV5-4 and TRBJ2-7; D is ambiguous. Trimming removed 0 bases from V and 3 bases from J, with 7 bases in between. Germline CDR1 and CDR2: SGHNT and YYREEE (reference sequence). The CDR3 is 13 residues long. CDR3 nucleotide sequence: TGTGCCAGCAGCTTGGCCCTCCACTACGAGCAGTACTTC. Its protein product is CASSLALHYEQYF.

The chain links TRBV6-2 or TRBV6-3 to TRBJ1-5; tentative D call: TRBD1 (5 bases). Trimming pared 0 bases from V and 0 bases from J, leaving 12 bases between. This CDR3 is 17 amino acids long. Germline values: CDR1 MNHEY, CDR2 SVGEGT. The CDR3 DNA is TGTGCCAGCAGTTACTCGATCGGGGCTTATAGCAATCAGCCCCAGCATTTT. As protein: CASSYSIGAYSNQPQHF.

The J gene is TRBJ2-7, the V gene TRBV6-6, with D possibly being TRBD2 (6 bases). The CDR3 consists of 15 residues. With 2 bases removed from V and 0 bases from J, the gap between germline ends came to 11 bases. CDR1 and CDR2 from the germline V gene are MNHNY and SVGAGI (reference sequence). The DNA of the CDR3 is TGTGCCAGCAGTTACGGGCAGGGAGGCTCCTACGAGCAGTACTTC. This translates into CASSYGQGGSYEQYF.

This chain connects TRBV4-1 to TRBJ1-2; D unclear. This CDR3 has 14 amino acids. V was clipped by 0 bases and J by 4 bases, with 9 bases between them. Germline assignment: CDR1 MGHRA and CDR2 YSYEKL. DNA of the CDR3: TGCGCCAGCAGCCAAGACCCCAGGAGCTATGGCTACACCTTC. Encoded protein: CASSQDPRSYGYTF.

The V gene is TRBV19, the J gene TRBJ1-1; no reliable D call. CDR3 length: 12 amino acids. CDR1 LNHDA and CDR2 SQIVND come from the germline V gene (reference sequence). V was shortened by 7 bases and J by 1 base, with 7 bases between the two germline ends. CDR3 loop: CASIKGNTEAFF. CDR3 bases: TGTGCCAGTATAAAGGGGAACACTGAAGCTTTCTTT.

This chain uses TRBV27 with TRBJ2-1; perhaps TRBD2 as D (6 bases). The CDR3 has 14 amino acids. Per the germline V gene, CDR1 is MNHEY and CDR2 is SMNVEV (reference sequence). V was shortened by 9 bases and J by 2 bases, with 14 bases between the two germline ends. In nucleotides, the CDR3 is TGTGCCAGTTCACCCTGGGGGGCCTACAATGAGCAGTTCTTC. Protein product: CASSPWGAYNEQFF.

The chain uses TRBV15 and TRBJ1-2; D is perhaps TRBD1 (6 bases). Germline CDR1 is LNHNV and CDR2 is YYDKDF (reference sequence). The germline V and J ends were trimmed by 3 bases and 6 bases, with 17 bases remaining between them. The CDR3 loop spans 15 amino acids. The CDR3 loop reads CATSRSRGGGNGYTF. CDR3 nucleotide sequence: TGTGCCACCAGCAGGAGTCGGGGGGGCGGTAATGGCTACACCTTC.

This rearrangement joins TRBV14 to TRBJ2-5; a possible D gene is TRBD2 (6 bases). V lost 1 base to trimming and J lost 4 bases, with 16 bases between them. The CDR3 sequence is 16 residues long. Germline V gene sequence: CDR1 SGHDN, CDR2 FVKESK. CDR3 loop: CASSQGLGLSLETQYF. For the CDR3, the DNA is TGTGCCAGCAGCCAAGGTTTGGGACTTTCTCTAGAGACCCAGTACTTC.

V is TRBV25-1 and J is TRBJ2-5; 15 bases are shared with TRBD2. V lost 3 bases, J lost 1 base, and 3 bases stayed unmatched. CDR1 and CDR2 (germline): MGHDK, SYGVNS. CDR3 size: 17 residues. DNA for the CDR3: TGTGCCAGCAGTGATCCGGGACTAGCGGGAGGCCAAGAGACCCAGTACTTC. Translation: CASSDPGLAGGQETQYF. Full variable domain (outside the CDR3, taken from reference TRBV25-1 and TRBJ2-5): EADIYQTPRYLVIGTGKKITLECSQTMGHDKMYWYQQDPGMELHLIHYSYGVNSTEKGDLSSESTVSRIRTEHFPLTLESARPSHTSQYLCASSDPGLAGGQETQYFGPGTRLLVL.

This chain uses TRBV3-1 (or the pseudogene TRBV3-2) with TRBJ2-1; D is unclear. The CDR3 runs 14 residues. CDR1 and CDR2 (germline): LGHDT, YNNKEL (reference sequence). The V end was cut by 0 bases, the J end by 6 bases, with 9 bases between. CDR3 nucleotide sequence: TGTGCCAGCAGCCAAGATGTACGCGGCAATGAGCAGTTCTTC. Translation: CASSQDVRGNEQFF.

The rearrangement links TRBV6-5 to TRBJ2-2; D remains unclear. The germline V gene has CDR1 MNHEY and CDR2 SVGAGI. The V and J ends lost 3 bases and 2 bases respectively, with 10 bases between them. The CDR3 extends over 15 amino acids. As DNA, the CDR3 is TGTGCCAGCAGTTATGGGTTAAGTAACACCGGGGAGCTGTTTTTT. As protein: CASSYGLSNTGELFF.

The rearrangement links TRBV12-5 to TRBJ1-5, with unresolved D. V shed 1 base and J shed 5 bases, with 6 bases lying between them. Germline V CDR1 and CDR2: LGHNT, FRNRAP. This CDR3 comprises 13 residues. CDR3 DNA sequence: TGTGCTAGTGGTTTGGAGGAATATCAGCCCCAGCATTTT. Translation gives CASGLEEYQPQHF.

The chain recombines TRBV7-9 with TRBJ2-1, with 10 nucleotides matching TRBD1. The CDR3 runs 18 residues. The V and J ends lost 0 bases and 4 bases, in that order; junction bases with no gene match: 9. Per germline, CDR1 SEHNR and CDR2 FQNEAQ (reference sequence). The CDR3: CASSLAGFRDRGYNEQFF. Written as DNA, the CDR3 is TGTGCCAGCAGCTTAGCGGGGTTCAGGGACAGGGGTTACAATGAGCAGTTCTTC.

This CDR3 reads CASSQTRLNEQFF. CDR3 coding DNA: TGTGCCAGCAGCCAAACTAGACTCAATGAGCAGTTCTTC. The chain recombines TRBV11-3 with TRBJ2-1; possible D gene TRBD2, 5 bases. The CDR3 totals 13 residues. Germline CDR1 SGHNT, CDR2 YENEEA. Trimming took 5 bases from V and 6 from J, leaving 11 bases between them.

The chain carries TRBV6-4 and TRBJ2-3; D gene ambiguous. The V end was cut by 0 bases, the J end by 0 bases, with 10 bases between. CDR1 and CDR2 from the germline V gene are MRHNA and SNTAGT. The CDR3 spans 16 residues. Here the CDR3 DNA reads TGTGCCAGCAGTGACTCGGGGTCTACCAGCACAGATACGCAGTATTTT. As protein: CASSDSGSTSTDTQYF.

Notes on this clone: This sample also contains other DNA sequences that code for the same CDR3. The CDR3 bases are TGTGCCAGCAGCGTAGGACTAGCGGTCTACAATGAGCAGTTCTTC. This sequence encodes CASSVGLAVYNEQFF. The chain recombines TRBV9 with TRBJ2-1; 9 nucleotides match TRBD2. There are 15 residues in the CDR3. The trim removed 0 bases at V and 3 bases at J, leaving 1 base unmatched. Germline loops: CDR1 SGDLS, CDR2 YYNGEE.

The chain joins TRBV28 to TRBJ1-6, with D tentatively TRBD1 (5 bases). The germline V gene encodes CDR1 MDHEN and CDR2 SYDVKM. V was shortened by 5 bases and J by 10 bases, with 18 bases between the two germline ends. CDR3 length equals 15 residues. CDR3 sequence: CASSQLGEIKSPLHF. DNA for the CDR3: TGTGCCAGCAGTCAACTGGGGGAAATTAAGTCACCCCTCCACTTT. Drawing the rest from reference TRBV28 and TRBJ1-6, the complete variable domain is DVKVTQSSRYLVKRTGEKVFLECVQDMDHENMFWYRQDPGLGLRLIYFSYDVKMKEKGDIPEGYSVSREKKERFSLILESASTNQTSMYLCASSQLGEIKSPLHFGNGTRLTVT.

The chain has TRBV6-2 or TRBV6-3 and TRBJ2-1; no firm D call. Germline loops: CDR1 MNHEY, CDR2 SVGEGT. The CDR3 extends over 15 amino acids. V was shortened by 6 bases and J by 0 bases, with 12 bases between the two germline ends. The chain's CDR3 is CASSHSGPSYNEQFF. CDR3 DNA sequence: TGTGCCAGCAGCCACAGTGGACCCTCCTACAATGAGCAGTTCTTC.

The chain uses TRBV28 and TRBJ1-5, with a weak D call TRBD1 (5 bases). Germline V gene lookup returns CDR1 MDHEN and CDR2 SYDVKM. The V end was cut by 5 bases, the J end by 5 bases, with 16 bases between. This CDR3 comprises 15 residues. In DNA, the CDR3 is TGTGCCAGCAGTCCCCGGGGGGTCCGCTATCAGCCCCAGCATTTT. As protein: CASSPRGVRYQPQHF.

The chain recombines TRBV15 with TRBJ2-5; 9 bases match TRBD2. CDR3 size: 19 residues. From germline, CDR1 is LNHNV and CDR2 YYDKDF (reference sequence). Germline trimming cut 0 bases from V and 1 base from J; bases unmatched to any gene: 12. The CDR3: CATSREVAGVFRRQETQYF. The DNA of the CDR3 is TGTGCCACCAGCAGAGAAGTAGCGGGAGTATTTCGTCGCCAAGAGACCCAGTACTTC. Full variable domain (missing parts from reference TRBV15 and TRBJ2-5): DAMVIQNPRYQVTQFGKPVTLSCSQTLNHNVMYWYQQKSSQAPKLLFHYYDKDFNNEADTPDNFQSRRPNTSFCFLDIRSPGLGDTAMYLCATSREVAGVFRRQETQYFGPGTRLLVL.

The CDR3 sequence is CASSLTGGYEQYF. The CDR3 DNA follows: TGTGCCAGCAGCCTGACGGGAGGCTACGAGCAGTACTTC. The chain joins TRBV3-1 (or the pseudogene TRBV3-2) to TRBJ2-7, with TRBD2 matching 7 bases. The CDR3 contains 13 residues. V shed 4 bases, J shed 3 bases, and the junction held 3 bases outside the gene matches. Germline-derived CDR1 and CDR2 are LGHDT and YNNKEL (reference sequence).

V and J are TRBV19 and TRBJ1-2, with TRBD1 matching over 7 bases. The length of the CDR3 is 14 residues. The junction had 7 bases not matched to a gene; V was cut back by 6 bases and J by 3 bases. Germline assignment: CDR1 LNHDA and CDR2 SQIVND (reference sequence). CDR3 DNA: TGTGCCAGTAGGGCGGGAGGGGGCGACTATGGCTACACCTTC. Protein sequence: CASRAGGGDYGYTF.

The CDR3 nucleotides are TGTGCCAGCAGCTTAGGAACAGGGATCAACTACGAGCAGTACTTC. Translating gives CASSLGTGINYEQYF. V gene TRBV7-6 combines with J gene TRBJ2-7; D may be TRBD1 (6 bases). The V end was cut by 1 base, the J end by 3 bases, with 13 bases between. The CDR3 runs 15 residues. The germline V gene encodes CDR1 SGHVS and CDR2 FNYEAQ.